This entry concerns a single T cell receptor beta chain. The data stem from a study of blood T cell repertoires in COVID-19. Germline loops: CDR1 LNHDA, CDR2 SQIVND (reference sequence). This CDR3 has 13 residues. The V end lost 0 bases, the J end lost 7 bases, and 9 bases lay between the germline ends. Produced via immunoSEQ multiplex PCR; TCRdb's table is partial and in-frame only. Of some 400,000 clones listed, 75% to 90% were seen once; the top ten hold more than 0.95%. Enrolled through a virtual design, the participants were between roughly 18 and 90 years of age and came from around 25 US areas.

Input material: PBMCs or T cells enriched from blood (not recorded which). This chain links TRBV19 with TRBJ1-2; perhaps TRBD1 as D (5 bases). The TCR comes from a man aged 25-40 years who had recovered from COVID-19. In nucleotides, the CDR3 is TGTGCCAGTAGTATAGAAGGGGCGCGTGGCTACACCTTC. It yields the protein CASSIEGARGYTF.